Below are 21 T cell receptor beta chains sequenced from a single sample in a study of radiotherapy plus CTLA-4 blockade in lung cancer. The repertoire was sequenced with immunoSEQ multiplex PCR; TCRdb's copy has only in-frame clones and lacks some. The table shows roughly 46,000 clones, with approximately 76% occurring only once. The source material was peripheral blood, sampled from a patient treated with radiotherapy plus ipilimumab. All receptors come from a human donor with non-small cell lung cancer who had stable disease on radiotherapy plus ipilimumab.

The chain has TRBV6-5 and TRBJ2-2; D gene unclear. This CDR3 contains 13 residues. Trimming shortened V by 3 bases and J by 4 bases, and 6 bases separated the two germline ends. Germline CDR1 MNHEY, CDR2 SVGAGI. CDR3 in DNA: TGTGCCAGCAGTTATTCGCCCACCGGGGAGCTGTTTTTT. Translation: CASSYSPTGELFF.

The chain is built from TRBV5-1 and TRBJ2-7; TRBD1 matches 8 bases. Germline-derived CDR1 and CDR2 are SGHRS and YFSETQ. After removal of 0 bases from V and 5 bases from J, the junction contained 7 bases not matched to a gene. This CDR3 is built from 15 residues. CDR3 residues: CASSLVPSDRDEQYV. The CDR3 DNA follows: TGCGCCAGCAGCTTGGTCCCCTCGGACAGGGACGAGCAGTACGTC.

The CDR3 nucleotides read TGTGCCAGCAGCGCCCAGACAGACTACGAGCAGTACTTC. Its protein product is CASSAQTDYEQYF. The chain couples TRBV9 to TRBJ2-7, with D maybe TRBD1 (5 bases). The V gene's germline CDR1 is SGDLS and CDR2 YYNGEE. V lost 3 bases and J lost 3, with 10 bases in between. CDR3 size: 13 residues.

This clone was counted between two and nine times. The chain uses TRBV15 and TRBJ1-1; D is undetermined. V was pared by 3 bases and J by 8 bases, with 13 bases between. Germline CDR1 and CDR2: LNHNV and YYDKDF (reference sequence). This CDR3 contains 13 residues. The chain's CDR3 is CATSRGRVGEAFF. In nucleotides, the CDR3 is TGTGCCACCAGCAGGGGGAGGGTAGGAGAAGCTTTCTTT.

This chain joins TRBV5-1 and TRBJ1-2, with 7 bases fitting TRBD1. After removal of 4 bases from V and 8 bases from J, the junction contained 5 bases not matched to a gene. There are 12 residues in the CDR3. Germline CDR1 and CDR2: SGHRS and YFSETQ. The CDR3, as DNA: TGCGCCAGCAGCCAACAGGGGAGCGGCTACACCTTC. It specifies CASSQQGSGYTF.

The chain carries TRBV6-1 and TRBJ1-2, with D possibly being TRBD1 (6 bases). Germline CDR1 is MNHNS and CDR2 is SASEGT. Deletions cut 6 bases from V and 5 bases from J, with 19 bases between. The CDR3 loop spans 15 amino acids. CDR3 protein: CASRPEGGQIYGYTF. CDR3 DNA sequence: TGTGCCAGCAGACCTGAGGGGGGTCAGATTTATGGCTACACCTTC.

The CDR3 DNA is TGTGCCAGTAGTCCCCTCGGGGGGACAGATACGCAGTATTTT. It is translated as CASSPLGGTDTQYF. The chain has TRBV19 and TRBJ2-3; 7 nucleotides line up with TRBD2. Germline V gene lookup returns CDR1 LNHDA and CDR2 SQIVND (reference sequence). With 5 bases clipped from V and 3 bases from J, the junction kept 5 bases outside the gene matches. The CDR3 contains 14 residues. Together with reference TRBV19 and TRBJ2-3, the CDR3 gives the full variable domain: DGGITQSPKYLFRKEGQNVTLSCEQNLNHDAMYWYRQDPGQGLRLIYYSQIVNDFQKGDIAEGYSVSREKKESFPLTVTSAQKNPTAFYLCASSPLGGTDTQYFGPGTRLTVL.

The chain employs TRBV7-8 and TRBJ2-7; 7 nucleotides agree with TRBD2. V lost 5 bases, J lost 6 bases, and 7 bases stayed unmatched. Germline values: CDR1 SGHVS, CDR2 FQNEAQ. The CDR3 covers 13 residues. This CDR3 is CASSPRERGEQYF. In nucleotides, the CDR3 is TGTGCCAGCAGCCCACGCGAGCGGGGCGAGCAGTACTTC.

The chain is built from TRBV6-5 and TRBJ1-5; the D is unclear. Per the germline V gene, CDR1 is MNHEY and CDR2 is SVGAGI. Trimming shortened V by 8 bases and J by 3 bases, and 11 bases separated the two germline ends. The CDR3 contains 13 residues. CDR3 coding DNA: TGTGCCAGCGCGCAGTACCTCAATCAGCCCCAGCATTTT. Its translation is CASAQYLNQPQHF.

CDR3 bases: TGCGCCAGCAGCCACAAAGGACAGGGGATGGGGGACACCGGGGAGCTGTTTTTT. Encoded protein: CASSHKGQGMGDTGELFF. V usage is TRBV4-1 and J usage is TRBJ2-2; TRBD1 matches 9 bases. The germline gives CDR1 MGHRA, CDR2 YSYEKL. J was trimmed by 3 bases and V by 3 bases; bases with no gene match: 11. This CDR3 spans 18 amino acids.

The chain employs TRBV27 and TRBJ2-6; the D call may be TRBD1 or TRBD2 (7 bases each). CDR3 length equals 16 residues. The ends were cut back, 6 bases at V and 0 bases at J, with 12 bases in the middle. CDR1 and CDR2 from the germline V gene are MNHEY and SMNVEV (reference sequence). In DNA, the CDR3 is TGTGCCAGCAGCAGGGGGGGGGACTCTGGGGCCAACGTCCTGACTTTC. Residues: CASSRGGDSGANVLTF.

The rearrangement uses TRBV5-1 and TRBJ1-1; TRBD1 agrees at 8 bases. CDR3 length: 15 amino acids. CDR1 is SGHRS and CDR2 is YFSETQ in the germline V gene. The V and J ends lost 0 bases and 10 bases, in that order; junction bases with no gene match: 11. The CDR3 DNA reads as TGCGCCAGCAGCTTGGTACCACAGGGGGAATTTGGAGCTTTCTTT. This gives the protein CASSLVPQGEFGAFF.

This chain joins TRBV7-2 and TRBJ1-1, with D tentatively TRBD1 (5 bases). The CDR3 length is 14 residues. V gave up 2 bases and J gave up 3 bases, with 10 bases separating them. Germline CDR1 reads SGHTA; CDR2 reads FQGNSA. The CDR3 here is CASSLQGADTEAFF. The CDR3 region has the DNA TGTGCCAGCAGCTTACAAGGGGCGGACACTGAAGCTTTCTTT.

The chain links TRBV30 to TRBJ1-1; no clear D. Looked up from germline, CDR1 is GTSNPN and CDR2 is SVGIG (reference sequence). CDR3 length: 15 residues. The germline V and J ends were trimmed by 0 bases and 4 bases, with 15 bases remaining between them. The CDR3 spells CAWSVRGILGTEAFF. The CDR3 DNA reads TGTGCCTGGAGTGTGAGAGGAATTCTGGGCACTGAAGCTTTCTTT.

The CDR3 sequence is CASIGADYGYTF. In DNA, the CDR3 is TGTGCCAGCATCGGAGCAGACTATGGCTACACCTTC. The rearrangement uses TRBV28 and TRBJ1-2, with D unclear. Between the trimmed V and J ends, which lost 7 bases and 3 bases, there was a span of 9 bases. This CDR3 has 12 residues. Looked up from germline, CDR1 is MDHEN and CDR2 is SYDVKM.

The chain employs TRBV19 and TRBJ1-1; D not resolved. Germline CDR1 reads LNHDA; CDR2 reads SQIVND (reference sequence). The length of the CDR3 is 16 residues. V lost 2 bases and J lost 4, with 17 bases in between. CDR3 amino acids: CASSIFVTREATEAFF. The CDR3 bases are TGTGCCAGTAGTATATTCGTCACGAGAGAGGCCACTGAAGCTTTCTTT.

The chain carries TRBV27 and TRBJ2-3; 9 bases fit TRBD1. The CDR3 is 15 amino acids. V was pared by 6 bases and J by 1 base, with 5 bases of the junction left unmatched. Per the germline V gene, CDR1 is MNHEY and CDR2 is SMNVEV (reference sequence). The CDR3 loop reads CASRRRTGGTDTQYF. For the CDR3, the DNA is TGTGCCAGCAGACGTCGGACAGGGGGCACAGATACGCAGTATTTT.

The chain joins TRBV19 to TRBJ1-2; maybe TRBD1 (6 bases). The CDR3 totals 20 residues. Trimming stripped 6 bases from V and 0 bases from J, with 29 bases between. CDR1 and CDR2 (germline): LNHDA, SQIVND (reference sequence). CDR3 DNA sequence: TGTGCCAGTAGCAAAGATTTCCTTTCCGGGACACACTCAGCTAACTATGGCTACACCTTC. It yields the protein CASSKDFLSGTHSANYGYTF.

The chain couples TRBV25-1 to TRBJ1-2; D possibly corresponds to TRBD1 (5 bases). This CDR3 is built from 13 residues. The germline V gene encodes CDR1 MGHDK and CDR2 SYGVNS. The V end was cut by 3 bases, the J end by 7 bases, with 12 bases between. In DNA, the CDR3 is TGTGCCAGCAGTGACAGGGTCTCGGTTGGCTACACCTTC. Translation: CASSDRVSVGYTF.

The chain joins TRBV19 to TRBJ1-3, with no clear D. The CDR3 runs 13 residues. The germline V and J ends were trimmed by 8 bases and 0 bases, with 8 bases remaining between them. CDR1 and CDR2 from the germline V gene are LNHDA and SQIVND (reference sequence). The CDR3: CASRFLSGNTIYF. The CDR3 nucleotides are TGTGCCAGTCGATTCCTCTCTGGAAACACCATATATTTT.

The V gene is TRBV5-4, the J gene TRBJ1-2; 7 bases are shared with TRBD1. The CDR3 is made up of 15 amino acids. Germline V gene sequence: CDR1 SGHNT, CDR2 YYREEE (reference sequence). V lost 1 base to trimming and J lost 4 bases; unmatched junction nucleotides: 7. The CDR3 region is CASSLSQGPTYGYTF. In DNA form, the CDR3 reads TGTGCCAGCAGCTTGTCACAGGGGCCGACCTATGGCTACACCTTC.